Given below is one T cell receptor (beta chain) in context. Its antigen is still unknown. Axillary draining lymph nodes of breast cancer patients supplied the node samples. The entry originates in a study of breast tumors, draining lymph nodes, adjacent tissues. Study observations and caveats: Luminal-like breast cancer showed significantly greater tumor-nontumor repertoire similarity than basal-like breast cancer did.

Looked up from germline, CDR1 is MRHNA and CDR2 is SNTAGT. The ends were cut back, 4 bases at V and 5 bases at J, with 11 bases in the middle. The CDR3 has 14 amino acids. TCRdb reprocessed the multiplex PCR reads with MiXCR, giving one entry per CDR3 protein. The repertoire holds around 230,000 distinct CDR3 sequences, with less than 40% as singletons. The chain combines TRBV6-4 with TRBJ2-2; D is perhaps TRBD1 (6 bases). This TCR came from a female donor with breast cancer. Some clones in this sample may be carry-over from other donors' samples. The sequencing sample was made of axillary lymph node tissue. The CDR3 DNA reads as TGTGCCAGCAGTGTAACAGGGCTAACCGGGGAGCTGTTTTTT. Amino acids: CASSVTGLTGELFF.